The 11 T cell receptor beta chains in this list originate from one sample, sequenced in a study of cytomegalovirus exposure and HLA in healthy donors. Primers for the PCR totalled 60 Vbeta and 13 Jbeta. The data were produced by immunoSEQ multiplex PCR, yet TCRdb's version contains in-frame clones alone and is incomplete. The sample includes more than 150,000 clones, 60% to 80% of them seen just once. Sequencing input: PBMCs. The origin of the receptors is a male donor in good health and CMV-seronegative.

The chain has TRBV7-2 and TRBJ2-6, with D perhaps TRBD2 (5 bases). The CDR3 is 16 residues long. CDR1 and CDR2 (germline): SGHTA, FQGNSA. V shed 1 base and J shed 1 base, with 8 bases lying between them. CDR3 bases: TGTGCCAGCAGCTTAGTAGCGCTGTCTGGGGCCAACGTCCTGACTTTC. Amino acid sequence: CASSLVALSGANVLTF.

This chain connects TRBV5-1 to TRBJ2-3; TRBD2 matches at 14 bases. Trimming took 3 bases from V and 0 from J; bases not matched to a gene: 6. The V gene's germline CDR1 is SGHRS and CDR2 YFSETQ. The CDR3 length is 18 residues. CDR3: CASSSGLAGGDSTDTQYF. CDR3 coding DNA: TGCGCCAGCAGCTCCGGACTAGCGGGAGGCGATAGCACAGATACGCAGTATTTT.

The chain is built from TRBV19 and TRBJ2-5, with no clear D. The closer fit of TRBJ2-7 to the DNA end suggests the J call may be wrong. The CDR3 length is 14 residues. Germline loops: CDR1 LNHDA, CDR2 SQIVND (reference sequence). The CDR3 sequence is CARPSPQVTYEQYF. In DNA, the CDR3 is TGTGCCAGGCCCTCCCCCCAGGTTACCTACGAGCAGTACTTC.

The gene calls are TRBV2 and TRBJ1-5; 9 bases agree with TRBD1. Germline-derived CDR1 and CDR2 are SNHLY and FYNNEI. V lost 6 bases and J lost 11; bases outside the gene matches: 11. This CDR3 comprises 14 residues. DNA for the CDR3: TGTGCCAGCAGGGCGACAGGGGGGTTGGTGTCCCAGCATTTT. Translating gives CASRATGGLVSQHF.

The J gene is TRBJ1-1, the V gene TRBV4-1; possible D gene TRBD1, 6 bases. The germline V gene encodes CDR1 MGHRA and CDR2 YSYEKL. The V end was cut by 5 bases, the J end by 6 bases, with 25 bases between. The CDR3 loop spans 17 amino acids. CDR3: CASSKAGSKKGGPEAFF. The CDR3 DNA reads TGCGCCAGCAGCAAGGCCGGGTCCAAAAAAGGGGGTCCTGAAGCTTTCTTT.

The chain recombines TRBV6-1 with TRBJ2-2; 8 bases line up with TRBD1. The V gene's germline CDR1 is MNHNS and CDR2 SASEGT. The CDR3 covers 15 residues. The junction had 3 bases not matched to a gene; V was cut back by 6 bases and J by 0 bases. This chain's CDR3 is CASRPDRANTGELFF. CDR3 sequence (DNA): TGTGCCAGCAGGCCGGACAGGGCGAACACCGGGGAGCTGTTTTTT.

This rearrangement joins TRBV7-9 to TRBJ2-3; D might be TRBD1 (6 bases). This CDR3 comprises 12 residues. Trimming cost V 0 bases and J 8 bases, with 6 bases left between them. From germline, CDR1 is SEHNR and CDR2 FQNEAQ (reference sequence). CDR3 protein: CASSLAGGTQYF. CDR3 sequence (DNA): TGTGCCAGCAGCTTAGCAGGGGGTACGCAGTATTTT.

CDR3 sequence reads: CASSAWDSNSPLHF. The CDR3 DNA reads as TGTGCCAGCAGCGCTTGGGACAGTAATTCACCCCTCCACTTT. The chain carries TRBV7-9 and TRBJ1-6, with TRBD1 identical over 7 bases. Unmatched junction bases numbered 4, after V lost 5 bases and J lost 6 bases. CDR1 is SEHNR, CDR2 FQNEAQ, per germline (reference sequence). The CDR3 spans 14 residues.

The rearrangement links TRBV27 to TRBJ2-7, with 7 bases identical to TRBD2. After removal of 2 bases from V and 6 bases from J, the junction contained 1 base not matched to a gene. From germline, CDR1 is MNHEY and CDR2 SMNVEV (reference sequence). The CDR3 totals 12 residues. For the CDR3, the DNA is TGTGCCAGCAGTTTAGGGAGGGGCGAGCAGTACTTC. Its protein product is CASSLGRGEQYF.

The sample holds one count of this clone. The V gene is TRBV6-6, the J gene TRBJ1-6; 9 bases map to TRBD1. This CDR3 spans 15 amino acids. Looked up from germline, CDR1 is MNHNY and CDR2 is SVGAGI (reference sequence). J lost 9 bases, V lost 7 bases, and 10 bases had no gene match. The CDR3 reads CASNPGTGLSSPLHF. CDR3 sequence (DNA): TGTGCCAGCAACCCCGGGACAGGGTTGAGTTCACCCCTCCACTTT.

J is TRBJ2-6 and V is TRBV2, with TRBD1 identical over 7 bases. The CDR3 length is 15 residues. Germline CDR1 and CDR2: SNHLY and FYNNEI. As DNA, the CDR3 is TGTGCGAAGGGGACAGTGGTCTCTGGGGCCAACGTCCTGACTTTC. Protein: CAKGTVVSGANVLTF.